Below are 15 T cell receptor beta chains sequenced from a single sample in a study of T cell responses to AZD1222 COVID-19 vaccine (dated by TCRdb to the early 2020s). Per the publication, the time point label means: about 28 days (+/-7) after the second vaccine dose. Receptor libraries were prepared by the immunoSEQ multiplex PCR assay. Imported from immuneACCESS, the table was reduced by TCRdb to in-frame sequences with V and J called. These copies leave out some clones; in studies compared against another copy, an unresolved V gene accounts for under half, and the cause of the remainder is not known. The sample table contains more than 85,000 clones; only one count was recorded for roughly 89% of them. Clones ranked in the top ten supply about two fifths of the sample. This material consisted of peripheral blood, taken 28 days after the second AZD1222 dose. The receptor set was obtained from an adult who received the AZD1222 COVID-19 vaccine.

This clone was seen once. The chain uses TRBV18 and TRBJ1-5, with TRBD1 as a possible D gene (5 bases). Germline V lookup: CDR1 KGHSH, CDR2 LQKENI. This CDR3 has 14 amino acids. V lost 3 bases, J lost 6 bases, and 12 bases lay in between. CDR3 residues: CASSPGAVSQPQHF. For the CDR3, the DNA is TGTGCCAGCTCACCCGGGGCGGTTAGTCAGCCCCAGCATTTT.

V gene TRBV25-1 combines with J gene TRBJ2-2, with D unresolved. Germline CDR1 MGHDK, CDR2 SYGVNS. This CDR3 spans 14 amino acids. The ends were cut back, 5 bases at V and 4 bases at J, with 11 bases in the middle. The CDR3, as DNA: TGTGCCAGCAGTTTCATTAGTAGCACCGGGGAGCTGTTTTTT. The encoded protein is CASSFISSTGELFF. The whole variable domain, remainder taken from reference TRBV25-1 and TRBJ2-2, is EADIYQTPRYLVIGTGKKITLECSQTMGHDKMYWYQQDPGMELHLIHYSYGVNSTEKGDLSSESTVSRIRTEHFPLTLESARPSHTSQYLCASSFISSTGELFFGEGSRLTVL.

The CDR3 bases are TGTGCCAGCAGCCAAACAGGGTTGAACACTGAAGCTTTCTTT. It encodes CASSQTGLNTEAFF. The rearrangement joins TRBV14 to TRBJ1-1; tentative D call: TRBD1 (6 bases). The germline gives CDR1 SGHDN, CDR2 FVKESK. The CDR3 has 14 amino acids. The germline V and J ends were trimmed by 2 bases and 0 bases, with 7 bases remaining between them. The full variable domain, completed using reference TRBV14 and TRBJ1-1, is EAGVTQFPSHSVIEKGQTVTLRCDPISGHDNLYWYRRVMGKEIKFLLHFVKESKQDESGMPNNRFLAERTGGTYSTLKVQPAELEDSGVYFCASSQTGLNTEAFFGQGTRLTVV.

The gene calls are TRBV2 and TRBJ1-1, with no clear D. The CDR3 runs 15 residues. V gave up 0 bases and J gave up 3 bases, with 11 bases separating them. CDR1 and CDR2 (germline): SNHLY, FYNNEI. The CDR3 region is CASSEAAGGDTEAFF. The CDR3 DNA sequence: TGTGCCAGCAGTGAAGCCGCGGGTGGGGACACTGAAGCTTTCTTT.

The V and J genes are TRBV14 and TRBJ2-1; 10 bases are shared with TRBD2. Germline V lookup: CDR1 SGHDN, CDR2 FVKESK. The CDR3 sequence is 14 residues long. V shed 3 bases, J shed 7 bases, and the junction held 3 bases outside the gene matches. The CDR3 DNA follows: TGTGCCAGCAGCCAGATAGCGGGAGGTAATGAGCAGTTCTTC. Translating it yields CASSQIAGGNEQFF. The full variable domain, with the rest looked up from reference TRBV14 and TRBJ2-1, is EAGVTQFPSHSVIEKGQTVTLRCDPISGHDNLYWYRRVMGKEIKFLLHFVKESKQDESGMPNNRFLAERTGGTYSTLKVQPAELEDSGVYFCASSQIAGGNEQFFGPGTRLTVL.

The chain carries TRBV14 and TRBJ1-1; tentatively, D is TRBD1 (5 bases). The germline gives CDR1 SGHDN, CDR2 FVKESK. V lost 6 bases and J 7 bases, leaving 12 bases between the germline ends. CDR3 size: 12 residues. CDR3 sequence (DNA): TGTGCCAGCAGGCGACAGTACAGTGAAGCTTTCTTT. This encodes CASRRQYSEAFF.

The chain joins TRBV28 to TRBJ2-7; perhaps TRBD2 as D (7 bases). Germline CDR1 is MDHEN and CDR2 is SYDVKM. Trimming cost V 4 bases and J 4 bases, with 17 bases left between them. The CDR3 extends over 15 amino acids. CDR3 protein: CASSSGGATGYEQYF. The CDR3 DNA sequence: TGTGCCAGCAGTTCTGGGGGGGCGACCGGATACGAGCAGTACTTC.

This chain joins TRBV29-1 and TRBJ2-7, with D maybe TRBD1 (5 bases). In germline, CDR1 is SQVTM, CDR2 ANQGSEA. The CDR3 extends over 13 amino acids. The ends were cut back, 6 bases at V and 5 bases at J, with 17 bases in the middle. CDR3: CSVLQGPRDEQYF. CDR3 bases: TGCAGCGTGCTTCAGGGTCCAAGGGACGAGCAGTACTTC.

J is TRBJ2-3 and V is TRBV11-2; TRBD1 is a possible D gene (5 bases). Per the germline V gene, CDR1 is SGHAT and CDR2 is FQNNGV. The V end lost 4 bases, the J end lost 2 bases, and 16 bases lay between the germline ends. The CDR3 is 16 residues long. CDR3 sequence reads: CASSSTALSHTDTQYF. The CDR3, as DNA: TGTGCCAGCAGCTCGACAGCCCTATCACACACAGATACGCAGTATTTT.

This clone was recorded only once. CDR3 nucleotide sequence: TGTGCCAGCAGCCCGCATCAGACAGGGGCTAACACTGAAGCTTTCTTT. This codes for CASSPHQTGANTEAFF. The chain links TRBV7-2 to TRBJ1-1, with 8 bases matching TRBD1. CDR3 size: 16 residues. CDR1 and CDR2 from the germline V gene are SGHTA and FQGNSA. With 5 bases clipped from V and 2 bases from J, the junction kept 10 bases outside the gene matches.

The gene calls are TRBV7-2 and TRBJ1-1, with a tentative D call TRBD1 (5 bases). Trimming left V 2 bases short and J 6 bases short, with 16 bases between. The CDR3 consists of 15 residues. Germline CDR1 SGHTA, CDR2 FQGNSA. In nucleotides, the CDR3 is TGTGCCAGCAGCTTAAGCGGGGCGGGGATCGCTGAAGCTTTCTTT. It translates to CASSLSGAGIAEAFF.

This clone was seen a single time. Its ends do not fully match the called genes, so a read error is possible. This sequence joins TRBV7-8 and TRBJ2-5; D is ambiguous. Germline V CDR1 and CDR2: SGHVS, FQNEAQ. This CDR3 spans 12 amino acids. The DNA for the CDR3 is TGTGCCAGCAGCGCCGAGCAAGGGACCCAGTACTTC. Amino acid sequence: CASSAEQGTQYF.

The J gene is TRBJ1-5, the V gene TRBV2, with TRBD1 as a possible D gene (6 bases). The CDR3 has 13 amino acids. Between the trimmed V and J ends, which lost 6 bases and 3 bases, there was a span of 9 bases. Germline V lookup: CDR1 SNHLY, CDR2 FYNNEI. DNA for the CDR3: TGTGCCAGCAGAACAGGGAACAATCAGCCCCAGCATTTT. As protein: CASRTGNNQPQHF.

The chain joins TRBV9 to TRBJ2-7; 12 positions match TRBD2. Germline V gene sequence: CDR1 SGDLS, CDR2 YYNGEE. V trimming: 4 bases; J trimming: 6 bases; junction bases outside the gene matches: 14. The CDR3 has 17 amino acids. The CDR3 sequence: CASSPRRGTSGPGEQYF. The CDR3 coding sequence is TGTGCCAGCAGCCCCCGGCGCGGGACTAGCGGGCCGGGCGAGCAGTACTTC.

Only one count was recorded for this clone. The gene calls are TRBV7-2 and TRBJ2-7; 7 positions agree with TRBD1. V lost 4 bases and J lost 1; bases outside the gene matches: 7. This CDR3 has 15 amino acids. Germline loops: CDR1 SGHTA, CDR2 FQGNSA. The CDR3 DNA reads as TGTGCCAGCAGCTCCGGGACAGCCTATTCCTACGAGCAGTACTTC. Amino acids: CASSSGTAYSYEQYF. The full variable domain, in which reference TRBV7-2 and TRBJ2-7 provide the parts outside the CDR3, is GAGVSQSPSNKVTEKGKDVELRCDPISGHTALYWYRQSLGQGLEFLIYFQGNSAPDKSGLPSDRFSAERTGGSVSTLTIQRTQQEDSAVYLCASSSGTAYSYEQYFGPGTRLTVT.